Listed below are T cell receptor beta chains from one sample, sequenced in a study of T cell repertoires in cytomegalovirus infection. These TCRs are of unknown antigen specificity. TCRdb re-called the reads with MiXCR, one entry per CDR3 protein. The sample has 450,000 to 650,000 distinct CDR3 sequences; 35% to 50% are singletons. The sequenced sample was cultured PBMCs, obtained from culture after CMV antigen stimulation. The receptors derive from a human donor in good health (CMV status not recorded). Some clones in this sample may be carry-over from other donors' samples. Each CDR3 is given with its conserved first and last residue. The order of the fields is CDR3 DNA, CDR3 protein, V gene, J gene, D gene, clone size, CDR3 length. The D gene is left open where the match is weak. Only some rows state a clone size, as once, few, many or a class for expanded clones.

TGTGCCAGCAGCTCCCCGGAGAGGGCGGGAGAGCAGTACTTC	CASSSPERAGEQYF	TRBV7-9	TRBJ2-7	NA	NA	14
TGCAGTGCTACCGGACTAGGTGTGGATACGCAGTATTTT	CSATGLGVDTQYF	TRBV20-1	TRBJ2-3	TRBD2	NA	13
TGTGCCAGCATGGGCGGGGGCGATCAGCCCCAGCATTTT	CASMGGGDQPQHF	TRBV6-6	TRBJ1-5	NA	few	13
TGTGCCAGCAGTGAGGGACCCAAAGCCTACGAGCAGTACTTC	CASSEGPKAYEQYF	TRBV6-1	TRBJ2-7	NA	NA	14
TGTGCCAGCAGTGGGTTCCTTAGCGGGGACCCTTACAATGAGCAGTTCTTC	CASSGFLSGDPYNEQFF	TRBV2	TRBJ2-1	TRBD2	NA	17
TGTGCCAGCAGCTTAATTCAGGTCGGCGGGAGTGGCGAGCAGTACTTC	CASSLIQVGGSGEQYF	TRBV7-4	TRBJ2-7	TRBD2	many	16
TGTGCCAGCAGCATGGGACTACCGGGCTCTTACAATGAGCAGCTCTTC	CASSMGLPGSYNEQLF	TRBV2	TRBJ2-1	TRBD2	NA	16
TGTGCCAGCAGCTCTAGCGCCGTTCAAGAGACCCAGTACTTC	CASSSSAVQETQYF	TRBV5-4	TRBJ2-5	NA	NA	14
TGTGCCAGCAGTTCAGCCGGGACAGGGGCCTACGAGCAGTACTTC	CASSSAGTGAYEQYF	TRBV27	TRBJ2-7	TRBD1	NA	15
TGTGCCAGCAGCCCCCCGAAGCAGCCGTTATACAATGAGCAGTTCTTC	CASSPPKQPLYNEQFF	TRBV7-8	TRBJ2-1	NA	few	16
TGTGCCAGCAGTACAGGACAGGGCGAAAGCAATCAGCCCCAGCATTTT	CASSTGQGESNQPQHF	TRBV6-1	TRBJ1-5	TRBD1	few	16
TGTGCCAGCAAGCCCCGGCAGAGTATCACAGATACGCAGTATTTT	CASKPRQSITDTQYF	TRBV12-3/TRBV12-4	TRBJ2-3	NA	NA	15
TGTGCCAGCAGCGGGCGACAGGGAACGAACACTGAAGCTTTCTTT	CASSGRQGTNTEAFF	TRBV7-4	TRBJ1-1	TRBD1	NA	15
TGTGCCAGCAGCTTCTACCCGCCTCGACAGGGAAGGTTTGAAAAACTGTTTTTT	CASSFYPPRQGRFEKLFF	TRBV7-8	TRBJ1-4	TRBD1	few	18
TGCGCCAGCAGCCGGGGGGGGCAGGGGGCGGTCGGGGAGCTGTTTTTT	CASSRGGQGAVGELFF	TRBV4-3	TRBJ2-2	NA	NA	16
TGTGCCAGCAGTTTTTCGGCAGGTACCCAAGAGACCCAGTACTTC	CASSFSAGTQETQYF	TRBV12-3/TRBV12-4	TRBJ2-5	NA	NA	15
TGCAGTGCTGGTCCCTTCGAGCGGGGGTACAATGAGCAGTTCTTC	CSAGPFERGYNEQFF	TRBV20-1	TRBJ2-1	TRBD2	few	15
TGTGCCAGCAGTTTTAAAGATACGCAGTATTTT	CASSFKDTQYF	TRBV12-3/TRBV12-4	TRBJ2-3	NA	NA	11
TGTGCCACCAGCAGAGGGCAAGGGGCAGCAGAGACCCAGTACTTC	CATSRGQGAAETQYF	TRBV15	TRBJ2-5	NA	few	15
TGTGCCAGTAGTGCAGCCGGGCCGCCGGGCGACGAGCAGTACTTC	CASSAAGPPGDEQYF	TRBV19	TRBJ2-7	NA	NA	15
TGTGCCAGCAGTGCACCGAGGACAAACCGCACAGATACGCAGTATTTT	CASSAPRTNRTDTQYF	TRBV25-1	TRBJ2-3	NA	NA	16
TGCAGTGCTAGAGATAACAGGGCGAACACTGAAGCTTTCTTT	CSARDNRANTEAFF	TRBV20-1	TRBJ1-1	NA	NA	14
TGCAGTGCTAGAGTAGTCGGAGGAAGATATAGCAATCAGCCCCAGCATTTT	CSARVVGGRYSNQPQHF	TRBV20-1	TRBJ1-5	NA	NA	17
TGTGCCAGCTCACCACTGAGGGGGCGCGGGACTGAAGCTTTCTTT	CASSPLRGRGTEAFF	TRBV18	TRBJ1-1	TRBD1	few	15
TGTGCCAGCAGTTCTAGTGGGGGACTGGGTGAAGCTTTCTTT	CASSSSGGLGEAFF	TRBV11-2	TRBJ1-1	NA	few	14
TGCGCCAGCAGTGCAGGCGGGACAGACGAGCAGTACTTC	CASSAGGTDEQYF	TRBV10-2	TRBJ2-7	NA	few	13
TGCAGTGGGGCGGCCGGAAACTACTATAATTCACCCCTCCACTTT	CSGAAGNYYNSPLHF	TRBV20-1	TRBJ1-6	NA	NA	15
TGTGCCAGCAGGCCAACAGGGGGCTACGAGCAGTACTTC	CASRPTGGYEQYF	TRBV12-3/TRBV12-4	TRBJ2-7	TRBD1	few	13
TGTGCCAGCAGCTCCCGCCGGGGGCAGTACAATGAGCAGTTCTTC	CASSSRRGQYNEQFF	TRBV11-2	TRBJ2-1	NA	few	15
TGTGCCAGCAGCTACCAACAGGGGGTAACTGAAGCTTTCTTT	CASSYQQGVTEAFF	TRBV12-3/TRBV12-4	TRBJ1-1	TRBD1	NA	14
TGTGCCAGCAGTTATCGCAACACAGGGTGGAAAGAACAGCCCCAGCATTTT	CASSYRNTGWKEQPQHF	TRBV6-2/TRBV6-3	TRBJ1-5	NA	NA	17
TGTGCCAGCAGCTTAGACGGACTAGCTCACAATGAGCAGTTCTTC	CASSLDGLAHNEQFF	TRBV7-2	TRBJ2-1	TRBD2	NA	15
TGTGCCAGCAGTTGGGCAGGCCCAAATGAGCAGTTCTTC	CASSWAGPNEQFF	TRBV5-4	TRBJ2-1	NA	NA	13
TGTGCCAGTAGTCATGGACCGGGGAACACCGGGGAGCTGTTTTTT	CASSHGPGNTGELFF	TRBV19	TRBJ2-2	NA	NA	15
TGTGCCAGCGGGACAGGGAGAGAAAAACTGTTTTTT	CASGTGREKLFF	TRBV12-3/TRBV12-4	TRBJ1-4	TRBD1	NA	12
TGTGCCAGCAGCTTTCCCGCGGGAACTAGCGGGAGCCATCGGAACGAGCAGTACTTC	CASSFPAGTSGSHRNEQYF	TRBV7-8	TRBJ2-7	TRBD2	NA	19
TGTGCCAGCACCCTGACTAGCGGGAGGGCGGCTGAGCAGTTCTTC	CASTLTSGRAAEQFF	TRBV6-6	TRBJ2-1	TRBD2	NA	15
TGTGCCAGCAGCACCCCCGGGACAGGGGGGGACGAGCAGTACTTC	CASSTPGTGGDEQYF	TRBV28	TRBJ2-7	TRBD1	NA	15
TGTGCCAGCAGTTCTGCTAGCGGGGGGGCAGCAAGAGGGAGCGGGGAGCTGTTTTTT	CASSSASGGAARGSGELFF	TRBV28	TRBJ2-2	TRBD2	few	19
TGCAGTGCTAGAGATAGAGGGAATGAGAACACCGGGGAGCTGTTTTTT	CSARDRGNENTGELFF	TRBV20-1	TRBJ2-2	NA	NA	16
TGTGCCAGCAGCCGTCTTAGGTCAGATACGCAGTATTTT	CASSRLRSDTQYF	TRBV12-3/TRBV12-4	TRBJ2-3	NA	NA	13